This record looks at one TCR beta chain sequence and its context. Its antigen is as yet unknown. These data come from a study of T cell repertoires in cytomegalovirus infection. MiXCR, run by TCRdb on the reads, gives a single entry per CDR3 protein. The table lists roughly 130,000 distinct CDR3 sequences, roughly 25% of them singletons. The CDR3 totals 13 residues. Trimming left V 6 bases short and J 7 bases short, with 14 bases between. Per the germline V gene, CDR1 is MNHEY and CDR2 is SVGEGT. The TCR originated in a human donor in good health (CMV status not recorded). Some clones in this sample may be carry-over from other donors' samples. V usage is TRBV6-2 or TRBV6-3 and J usage is TRBJ2-3; D is unclear. Sequenced input: PBMCs, sequenced either directly or after in vitro stimulation (not recorded which). The CDR3 region has the DNA TGTGCCAGCAGCCTGCTTCGGTTGCATACGCAGTATTTT. This sequence encodes CASSLLRLHTQYF.